This T cell receptor (beta chain) is from a study of beta chain features in type 1 diabetes. Findings and limits, study-wide: Researchers could not determine here whether HLA type influences TCRB rearrangement.

A word on this clone: Antigen specificity is unknown.

The whole isolated RNA underwent reverse transcription, so sequencing captured expressed TCRB transcripts. An average roughly 3.6 million reads came from naive, central memory and regulatory T cell samples. Clones were read by immunoSEQ multiplex PCR, and TCRdb kept only the in-frame ones, dropping some. Among fewer than 900,000 clones listed, 17% were seen once. V gave up 5 bases and J gave up 2 bases, with 11 bases separating them. CDR3 size: 14 residues. The germline CDR1 and CDR2 sequences are MDHEN and SYDVKM. Each donor gave one heparinised blood draw averaging roughly 100 mL. CD4+ naive, central memory, regulatory and stem cell-like memory subsets were isolated by sorting on CD45RO/CCR7/CD25/CD127/CD95/CD27.

The sequencing input was naive CD4+ T cells from blood. The J gene is TRBJ2-3, the V gene TRBV28; the D gene is possibly TRBD1 (6 bases). The TCR sequence derives from a woman between 18 and 29 years old in good health. CDR3 in DNA: TGTGCCAGCAGTATCAGGGGAAACACAGATACGCAGTATTTT. This gives the protein CASSIRGNTDTQYF.